What follows is one TCR beta chain and its context. This CDR3 comprises 15 residues. J was trimmed by 6 bases and V by 0 bases; bases with no gene match: 9. Germline lookup yields CDR1 DFQATT and CDR2 SNEGSKA (reference sequence). The second PCR ran roughly 6 to 11 cycles with a sample-barcoded 5' primer and J-beta primers. TCRdb reprocessed the 5' RACE reads with MiXCR, giving one entry per CDR3 protein. The sample consists of 350,000 to 450,000 distinct CDR3 sequences, 45% to 60% of them appearing once. The data originate from a study of blood T cells in healthy people across ages. This rearrangement joins TRBV20-1 to TRBJ1-2; 8 nucleotides match TRBD1. This TCR came from a man in his sixties in good health. The sequencing input was blood. The CDR3 DNA follows: TGCAGTGCTAGAGACCTCCCAGGACAGGGTAATGGCTACACCTTC. Its translation is CSARDLPGQGNGYTF.